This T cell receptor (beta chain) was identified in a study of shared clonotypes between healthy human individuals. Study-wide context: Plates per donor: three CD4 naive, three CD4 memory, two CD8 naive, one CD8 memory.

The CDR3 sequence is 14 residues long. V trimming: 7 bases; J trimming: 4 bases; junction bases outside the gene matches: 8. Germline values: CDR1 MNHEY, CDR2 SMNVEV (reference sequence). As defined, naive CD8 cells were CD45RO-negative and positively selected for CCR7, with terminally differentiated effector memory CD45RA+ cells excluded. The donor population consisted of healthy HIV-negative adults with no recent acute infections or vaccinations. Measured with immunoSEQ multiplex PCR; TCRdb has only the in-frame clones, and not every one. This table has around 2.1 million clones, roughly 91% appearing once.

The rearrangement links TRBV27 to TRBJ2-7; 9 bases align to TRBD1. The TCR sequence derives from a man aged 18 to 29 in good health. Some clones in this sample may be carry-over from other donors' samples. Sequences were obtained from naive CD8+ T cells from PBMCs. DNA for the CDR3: TGTGCCAGCAATGCCAGGGACAGGGCATACGAGCAGTACTTC. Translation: CASNARDRAYEQYF.